These T cell receptor beta chains were read from a single sample in a study of T-cell reconstitution after alpha-beta-depleted transplantation in children. TCRdb re-analysed the PCR reads in MiXCR, keeping a single row per CDR3 protein. The table lists some 550,000 distinct CDR3 sequences, 18% of them singletons. The material sequenced was PBMCs from the stem cell graft donor, taken from the stem cell graft. The receptors were gathered from a human donor who donated a stem cell graft to a child with acute lymphoblastic leukemia. Both conserved end residues are part of each CDR3. D genes are given only for firm matches. Expanded clones are given a class, and other clones once, few, many or no size at all.

DNA: TGCAGTGCTAGACTAGCGGGAGGGCCCCACGAGCAGTACTTC
CDR3: CSARLAGGPHEQYF
length: 14
size: few
J: TRBJ2-7
V: TRBV20-1
D: TRBD2

DNA: TGTGCCAGCGAACTCGGGGCTAGTGAAGCTTTCTTT
CDR3: CASELGASEAFF
length: 12
size: many
J: TRBJ1-1
V: TRBV12-3/TRBV12-4
D: .

DNA: TGCGCCAGCGGAAATAGACTAGCGGGAGTCACGTACACCGGGGAGCTGTTTTTT
CDR3: CASGNRLAGVTYTGELFF
length: 18
size: few
J: TRBJ2-2
V: TRBV5-1
D: TRBD2

DNA: TGCGCCAGCAGCCCGAACCAAGGGGGAAACTCCTACGAGCAGTACTTC
CDR3: CASSPNQGGNSYEQYF
length: 16
size: few
J: TRBJ2-7
V: TRBV5-1
D: .

DNA: TGTGCCAGCAGTTACTCGGGGCAGGGAAGACAGCCCCAGCATTTT
CDR3: CASSYSGQGRQPQHF
length: 15
size: .
J: TRBJ1-5
V: TRBV6-5
D: .

DNA: TGCAGTGCCGACTCAGGGTCGGTAGATAGCACAGATACGCAGTATTTT
CDR3: CSADSGSVDSTDTQYF
length: 16
size: few
J: TRBJ2-3
V: TRBV20-1
D: .

DNA: TGCGCCAGCAACCGGGGAGGGGACAACACTGAAGCTTTCTTT
CDR3: CASNRGGDNTEAFF
length: 14
size: .
J: TRBJ1-1
V: TRBV5-1
D: .

DNA: TGTGCCAGCAGTTTGAGCGGCCGGGATTCACCCCTCCACTTT
CDR3: CASSLSGRDSPLHF
length: 14
size: .
J: TRBJ1-6
V: TRBV12-3/TRBV12-4
D: .

DNA: TGTGCCAGCAGCCGGACAGACCCTTCCTACAATGAGCAGTTCTTC
CDR3: CASSRTDPSYNEQFF
length: 15
size: few
J: TRBJ2-1
V: TRBV6-1
D: .

DNA: TGTGCCAGCAGGCTAGCAGATAGCACAGATACGCAGTATTTT
CDR3: CASRLADSTDTQYF
length: 14
size: .
J: TRBJ2-3
V: TRBV25-1
D: .

DNA: TGTGCCAGCAGCTCCAGGACAGGGAACTACGAGCAGTACTTC
CDR3: CASSSRTGNYEQYF
length: 14
size: few
J: TRBJ2-7
V: TRBV7-9
D: TRBD1

DNA: TGCAGTGCTAGAGATTGGGCACCTGAAGCTTTCTTT
CDR3: CSARDWAPEAFF
length: 12
size: few
J: TRBJ1-1
V: TRBV20-1
D: .

DNA: TGTGCCAGCAGCTTATTCCCAGGCGGGGCTCCCTACAATGAGCAGTTCTTC
CDR3: CASSLFPGGAPYNEQFF
length: 17
size: once
J: TRBJ2-1
V: TRBV7-3
D: .

DNA: TGCAGTGCTAGAGATTTCAGACTAGCGGGAGGGCGCACAGATACGCAGTATTTT
CDR3: CSARDFRLAGGRTDTQYF
length: 18
size: .
J: TRBJ2-3
V: TRBV20-1
D: TRBD2

DNA: TGCAGTGCTAGAGATAAGGGGGCGCTAGAGAGTGGCTACACCTTC
CDR3: CSARDKGALESGYTF
length: 15
size: few
J: TRBJ1-2
V: TRBV20-1
D: TRBD1

DNA: TGCAGCGTTGAGGGTCAGGGAGTGGAAGATACGCAGTATTTT
CDR3: CSVEGQGVEDTQYF
length: 14
size: few
J: TRBJ2-3
V: TRBV29-1
D: .

DNA: TGCGCCAGCAGCGACCAGACAGCGACCTATGGCTACACCTTC
CDR3: CASSDQTATYGYTF
length: 14
size: few
J: TRBJ1-2
V: TRBV5-1
D: .

DNA: TGTGCCAGCAGCCGAGCCGGGGGACAGAGATTTGAAGCTTTCTTT
CDR3: CASSRAGGQRFEAFF
length: 15
size: .
J: TRBJ1-1
V: TRBV14
D: TRBD1

DNA: TGTGCCAGCAGTTTATCCGGCGGACAGCCCCCCTACGAGCAGTACTTC
CDR3: CASSLSGGQPPYEQYF
length: 16
size: .
J: TRBJ2-7
V: TRBV6-5
D: .

DNA: TGTGCCAGCAGTAACGGACAGGGTAACACCGGGGAGCTGTTTTTT
CDR3: CASSNGQGNTGELFF
length: 15
size: .
J: TRBJ2-2
V: TRBV12-3/TRBV12-4
D: TRBD1

DNA: TGTGCCAGCAGCTTAAATCCAGGGGAGAACACTGAAGCTTTCTTT
CDR3: CASSLNPGENTEAFF
length: 15
size: few
J: TRBJ1-1
V: TRBV7-3
D: .

DNA: TGTGCCAGCAGTTTAATTGTGACCGGGGAGCTGTTTTTT
CDR3: CASSLIVTGELFF
length: 13
size: many
J: TRBJ2-2
V: TRBV12-3/TRBV12-4
D: .

DNA: TGTGCCAGTAGTATAGTTGGGGGGCCGGGGAATCAGCCCCAGCATTTT
CDR3: CASSIVGGPGNQPQHF
length: 16
size: .
J: TRBJ1-5
V: TRBV19
D: .

DNA: TGCGCCAGCAGCTCCACGGGAGCCGGCGTCGAGCAGTACTTC
CDR3: CASSSTGAGVEQYF
length: 14
size: many
J: TRBJ2-7
V: TRBV5-1
D: .

DNA: TGTGCCAGTAATCAGGGGGCAATACACGAGCAGTACTTC
CDR3: CASNQGAIHEQYF
length: 13
size: .
J: TRBJ2-7
V: TRBV19
D: TRBD1

DNA: TGTGCCAGCAGCTTAGATGGTAGTCTAGCGATCTACAATGAGCAGTTCTTC
CDR3: CASSLDGSLAIYNEQFF
length: 17
size: .
J: TRBJ2-1
V: TRBV7-6
D: .

DNA: TGTGCCAGCAGCTTGTTGACCCAGCAGTACTTC
CDR3: CASSLLTQQYF
length: 11
size: .
J: TRBJ2-7
V: TRBV5-6
D: .

DNA: TGTGCCAGCAGTTCCGGACTAGCGGAGCAGTACTTC
CDR3: CASSSGLAEQYF
length: 12
size: .
J: TRBJ2-7
V: TRBV12-3/TRBV12-4
D: TRBD2

DNA: TGTGCCAGCAGCTTAGCGGTCACGTCGGCAAGAGAGACCCAGTACTTC
CDR3: CASSLAVTSARETQYF
length: 16
size: few
J: TRBJ2-5
V: TRBV7-2
D: .

DNA: TGCAGCGCCCTACTCTACAATGAGCAGTTCTTC
CDR3: CSALLYNEQFF
length: 11
size: many
J: TRBJ2-1
V: TRBV29-1
D: .

DNA: TGCGCCAGCAGTTCGGACTTGAGAGAGACCCAGTACTTC
CDR3: CASSSDLRETQYF
length: 13
size: .
J: TRBJ2-5
V: TRBV5-1
D: .

DNA: TGTGCCCGCCGTCGGGACAGTTTTTCACCCCTCCACTTT
CDR3: CARRRDSFSPLHF
length: 13
size: .
J: TRBJ1-6
V: TRBV2
D: TRBD1

DNA: TGTGCCAGCAGCTTAGAGGGGTCTTTAGCCAAAAACATTCAGTACTTC
CDR3: CASSLEGSLAKNIQYF
length: 16
size: few
J: TRBJ2-4
V: TRBV7-9
D: .

DNA: TGCAGCGGAACACCAACAGGGGTTCTGATCAATGAGCAGTTCTTC
CDR3: CSGTPTGVLINEQFF
length: 15
size: few
J: TRBJ2-1
V: TRBV29-1
D: TRBD1

DNA: TGTGCCAGCAGCCCGGGAGGGCTGAAGGAGACCCAGTACTTC
CDR3: CASSPGGLKETQYF
length: 14
size: .
J: TRBJ2-5
V: TRBV11-2
D: TRBD2

DNA: TGTGCCAGCAGCTCCCCGGCAGGAAGCAATGAGCAGTTCTTC
CDR3: CASSSPAGSNEQFF
length: 14
size: once
J: TRBJ2-1
V: TRBV5-4
D: .

DNA: TGTGCCACCAGCAGAGACGCAGTTATGAACACTGAAGCTTTCTTT
CDR3: CATSRDAVMNTEAFF
length: 15
size: few
J: TRBJ1-1
V: TRBV15
D: .

DNA: TGTGCCAGCAGTCCCCAAGGTCTCCCCTACAATGAGCAGTTCTTC
CDR3: CASSPQGLPYNEQFF
length: 15
size: .
J: TRBJ2-1
V: TRBV27
D: .

DNA: TGTGCCACCAGAGGCCAGGGGGACGAGCAGTACTTC
CDR3: CATRGQGDEQYF
length: 12
size: few
J: TRBJ2-7
V: TRBV15
D: TRBD1